Below, one T cell receptor beta chain is given with its context. Its antigen is not known. This specimen comes from a study of OX40 agonist ivuxolimab in advanced cancers. Across the study: Head and neck, renal cell, melanoma or hepatocellular carcinoma were the cancers that dose-escalation patients had. Study-wide points: There were also nonresponders showing low normalized T-cell clonal expansion. Undetermined was the antigen specificity of the expanded peripheral T cells.

Libraries were prepared by immunoSEQ multiplex PCR; TCRdb keeps only in-frame clonotypes and omits some of them. The table includes tens of thousands of clones, about four fifths detected once. The CDR3 runs to 16 residues. Germline CDR1 reads MDHEN; CDR2 reads SYDVKM. V lost 7 bases and J 4 bases, leaving 20 bases between the germline ends. The sequence was collected from an adult with an advanced solid tumor such as melanoma, head and neck, liver or kidney cancer. Sequenced material: CD4+ or CD8+ T cells sorted from blood, taken in a trial of the OX40 agonist ivuxolimab. V usage is TRBV28 and J usage is TRBJ2-1; tentatively, D is TRBD2 (5 bases). Here the CDR3 reads CASTQRLLGEYNEQFF. CDR3 in DNA: TGTGCCAGCACCCAACGGCTGCTGGGAGAATACAATGAGCAGTTCTTC.